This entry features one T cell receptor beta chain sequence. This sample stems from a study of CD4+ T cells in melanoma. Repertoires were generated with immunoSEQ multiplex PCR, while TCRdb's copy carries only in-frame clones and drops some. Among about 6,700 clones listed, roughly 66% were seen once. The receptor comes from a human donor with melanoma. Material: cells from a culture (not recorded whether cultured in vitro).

The CDR3 sequence: CSASSFNYGYTF. DNA of the CDR3: TGCAGTGCTAGTTCCTTTAACTATGGCTACACCTTC. The J gene is TRBJ1-2, the V gene TRBV20-1; D gene ambiguous. The germline CDR1 and CDR2 sequences are DFQATT and SNEGSKA (reference sequence). The CDR3 covers 12 residues. V lost 3 bases, J lost 1 base, and 6 bases lay in between.